This TCR beta chain was captured in a study of blood T cell repertoires in COVID-19 (dated by TCRdb to about 2020). For context, the study as a whole: Samples from collaborators originated in the United States, Italy and Spain and spanned both the acute and convalescent phases of COVID-19. The material from the prospective study consisted of cDNA or gDNA derived from T cells, B-cell-depleted T cells, or PBMCs. The dataset comprised deeply sampled blood TCRbeta repertoires from subjects exposed to, actively infected with, or recovered from COVID-19. The repertoires were released in a freely available public database meant as a resource for research on the immune response to SARS-CoV-2. Samples came from the ongoing ImmuneRACE study (first 160 participants) plus 1,254 subjects from 6 global collaborators. Sample metadata almost always included a de-identified subject ID, COVID-19 status, age in years and sex. Where available, HLA class I and class II types were taken from metadata supplied by the sample provider and were not determined by assay-based typing.

TCRbeta CDR3 regions were amplified from genomic DNA using the immunoSEQ Assay, a bias-controlled multiplex PCR. In the source study's methods: The number of nucleated cells in each sample was estimated by amplification of reference gene primers within the assay. To quantify the absolute abundance of each unique TCRbeta CDR3 rearrangement, sequence reads were collapsed and filtered. Productive Simpson clonality was computed per sample as the square root of Simpson's diversity index over productive rearrangements. Imported from immuneACCESS, the table was reduced by TCRdb to in-frame sequences with V and J called. These copies leave out some clones; in studies compared against another copy, an unresolved V gene accounts for under half, and the cause of the remainder is not known. Clonal size and the V and J genes are those of that table, whereas D and trimming came from the DNA. The sample contains around 250,000 clones, roughly 86% of them found a single time. Clones ranked in the top ten supply roughly 8% of the sample.

Results the study describes overall, beyond this receptor: How much clinical and demographic metadata was included differed by source and by participant, and the metadata was provided uncurated.

The germline V gene gives CDR1 as SGHTS and CDR2 as YDEGEE. The CDR3, from cysteine to phenylalanine, totals 16 residues. Only CDR3 DNA remains: 48 bases, in frame from the first base. Trimming at the junction amounts to 1 base on V and 2 bases on J, and the germline ends lie 13 bases apart. Whole blood was collected in K2EDTA tubes by collaborating institutions according to the institutions' own protocols. Collaborator samples were shipped for TCRbeta analysis as frozen whole blood, isolated PBMCs, or DNA extracted from either sample type. There are a few counts of this clone. Its antigen is currently not known. No much larger clone exists at a distance of one base, and base qualities are not known.

The sequencing sample was made of peripheral blood. This chain is built from TRBV5-8 and TRBJ1-5, with no confidently assigned D gene. The clonotype was recovered from a man between 40 and 49 years old with active or convalescent COVID-19. The DNA reads as follows: TGTGCCAGCAGCTTGTTCAAGGGAGTGGGCAATCAGCCCCAGCATTTT. This codes for CASSLFKGVGNQPQHF.